The clone carrying this T cell receptor (beta chain) was seen a few times. The same CDR3 is also encoded by other DNA sequences in this sample. This sample was taken from a study of shared clonotypes between healthy human individuals. The J segment lost 2 bases and the V segment lost 0 bases, leaving 0 bases of the junction unmatched. The length of the CDR3 is 15 residues. Germline CDR1 is SGHRS and CDR2 is YFSETQ. Profiled with immunoSEQ multiplex PCR; TCRdb holds only in-frame clones, not every one. The data contain some 2.4 million clones, approximately 93% of them singletons. The clonotype originates from a man aged 18 to 30 in good health. Some clones in this sample may be carry-over from other donors' samples. The sequenced sample consisted of naive CD4+ T cells from PBMCs. Subset specified: CD45RA+ positively selected. The chain uses TRBV5-1 and TRBJ2-1; 9 nucleotides align to TRBD2. Here the CDR3 DNA reads TGCGCCAGCAGCTTGGGACTAGCGGCCTACAATGAGCAGTTCTTC. Its translation: CASSLGLAAYNEQFF.